These 19 T cell receptor beta chains originate from one sample sequenced in a study of cytomegalovirus exposure and HLA in healthy donors (dated by TCRdb to the late 2010s). Library preparation employed the immunoSEQ multiplex PCR assay. The multiplex PCR relied on a mix of 60 forward primers for TCR Vbeta segments and 13 reverse primers for TCR Jbeta segments. TCRdb carries this immuneACCESS record with in-frame sequences only. Its versions omit some clonotypes, under half of them owing to an unresolved V gene in the studies checked, with the rest unexplained. This sample is represented by some 200,000 clones; around 80% of them were singletons. 0.2% to 0.25% of the sample is held by the ten biggest clonotypes. What was sequenced was PBMCs. The receptors were sampled from a girl aged 2-9 years in good health and CMV-seronegative.

This clone was seen a handful of times. The rearrangement joins TRBV18 to TRBJ1-2; no reliable D call. The CDR3 runs 15 residues. Trimming left V 0 bases short and J 2 bases short, with 10 bases between. Germline values: CDR1 KGHSH, CDR2 LQKENI. The DNA of the CDR3 is TGTGCCAGCTCACCACCGGGCGAACCGAACTATGGCTACACCTTC. It yields the protein CASSPPGEPNYGYTF.

The chain is built from TRBV27 and TRBJ2-2, with D perhaps TRBD2 (5 bases). The V and J ends lost 5 bases and 6 bases respectively, with 16 bases between them. This CDR3 comprises 15 residues. The germline V gene has CDR1 MNHEY and CDR2 SMNVEV (reference sequence). In nucleotides, the CDR3 is TGTGCCAGCAGTGAACGCGGGCGGTTTCCCGGGGAGCTGTTTTTT. Amino acids: CASSERGRFPGELFF.

This chain joins TRBV12-5 and TRBJ2-7, with unresolved D. Trimming removed 2 bases from V and 2 bases from J, with 7 bases in between. The CDR3 sequence is 13 residues long. Germline V CDR1 and CDR2: LGHNT, FRNRAP. The CDR3 is CASGLSGAYEQYF. The CDR3, as DNA: TGTGCTAGTGGTTTGTCAGGCGCCTACGAGCAGTACTTC.

The V and J genes are TRBV21-1 and TRBJ1-4. TRBV21-1 constitutes a pseudogene. The CDR3 loop spans 11 amino acids. The CDR3 is CASSGGGKLFF. CDR3 bases: TGTGCCAGCAGCGGCGGTGGGAAACTGTTTTTT.

The sample holds a few counts of this clone. This chain joins TRBV29-1 and TRBJ1-1; D remains ambiguous. The CDR3 spans 17 residues. Germline CDR1 reads SQVTM; CDR2 reads ANQGSEA. Trimming removed 7 bases at V and 1 base at J, with 25 bases between. CDR3 sequence: CSAAGLLQLERNTEAFF. CDR3 coding DNA: TGCAGCGCCGCCGGCCTCCTCCAGTTGGAGAGGAACACTGAAGCTTTCTTT.

This clone was counted only a few times. This chain uses TRBV6-1 with TRBJ2-2; 8 nucleotides match TRBD2. This CDR3 has 15 amino acids. CDR1 is MNHNS and CDR2 is SASEGT in the germline V gene. V trimming: 7 bases; J trimming: 3 bases; junction bases outside the gene matches: 7. The CDR3 coding sequence is TGTGCCAGCACACCCGGGGGGGCCGACACCGGGGAGCTGTTTTTT. Amino acids: CASTPGGADTGELFF.

The chain uses TRBV5-6 and TRBJ2-7; D perhaps matches TRBD1 (6 bases). The V end lost 3 bases, the J end lost 5 bases, and 15 bases lay between the germline ends. Germline CDR1 reads SGHDT; CDR2 reads YYEEEE. The CDR3 has 14 amino acids. The CDR3 loop reads CASSSWGTFNEQYF. The CDR3 region has the DNA TGTGCCAGCAGCTCGTGGGGGACATTCAACGAGCAGTACTTC.

The chain carries TRBV2 and TRBJ2-3; TRBD2 matches at 9 bases. J lost 5 bases, V lost 0 bases, and 6 bases had no gene match. The V gene's germline CDR1 is SNHLY and CDR2 FYNNEI. The CDR3 contains 16 residues. CDR3 nucleotide sequence: TGTGCCAGCAGTGAAGCGCGGGGGGGCCTGTTAGATACGCAGTATTTT. It translates to CASSEARGGLLDTQYF.

The rearrangement uses TRBV30 and TRBJ2-5; maybe TRBD2 (6 bases). The CDR3 totals 13 residues. Germline CDR1 reads GTSNPN; CDR2 reads SVGIG (reference sequence). V lost 2 bases to trimming and J lost 5 bases, with 12 bases between them. This CDR3 is CAWSPGTFETQYF. CDR3 bases: TGTGCCTGGAGTCCCGGGACTTTTGAGACCCAGTACTTC.

CDR3 in amino acids: CASSSSDRGLGYTF. CDR3 DNA sequence: TGTGCCAGCAGCTCTTCGGACAGGGGTCTTGGCTACACCTTC. The rearrangement uses TRBV7-9 and TRBJ1-2, with 9 bases that match TRBD1. Germline V lookup: CDR1 SEHNR, CDR2 FQNEAQ (reference sequence). Trimming cost V 4 bases and J 7 bases; bases outside gene matches: 7. The CDR3 is 14 residues long.

This clone was seen just once. V usage is TRBV10-3 and J usage is TRBJ2-1, with 13 nucleotides matching TRBD2. There are 15 residues in the CDR3. Germline V gene data show CDR1 as ENHRY and CDR2 as SYGVKD. With 8 bases clipped from V and 7 bases from J, the junction kept 8 bases outside the gene matches. The CDR3 region is CAIGRLAGGGNEQFF. The DNA of the CDR3 is TGTGCCATCGGCAGACTAGCGGGGGGTGGGAATGAGCAGTTCTTC.

The chain employs TRBV9 and TRBJ1-1, with TRBD1 as a possible D gene (5 bases). The CDR3 spans 15 residues. The V end lost 0 bases, the J end lost 3 bases, and 12 bases lay between the germline ends. Germline values: CDR1 SGDLS, CDR2 YYNGEE. CDR3 region: CASSVGAGRDTEAFF. CDR3 bases: TGTGCCAGCAGCGTAGGAGCAGGGAGGGACACTGAAGCTTTCTTT. The variable domain in full, completed from reference TRBV9 and TRBJ1-1, reads DSGVTQTPKHLITATGQRVTLRCSPRSGDLSVYWYQQSLDQGLQFLIQYYNGEERAKGNILERFSAQQFPDLHSELNLSSLELGDSALYFCASSVGAGRDTEAFFGQGTRLTVV.

This rearrangement joins TRBV5-4 to TRBJ2-5, with D perhaps matching TRBD2 (6 bases). Trimming removed 4 bases at V and 5 bases at J, with 9 bases between. The CDR3 covers 12 residues. The germline gives CDR1 SGHNT, CDR2 YYREEE (reference sequence). CDR3: CASSGSGETQYF. The CDR3 DNA is TGTGCCAGCAGCGGGAGCGGGGAGACCCAGTACTTC. The full variable domain, completed using reference TRBV5-4 and TRBJ2-5, is ETGVTQSPTHLIKTRGQQVTLRCSSQSGHNTVSWYQQALGQGPQFIFQYYREEENGRGNFPPRFSGLQFPNYSSELNVNALELDDSALYLCASSGSGETQYFGPGTRLLVL.

This clone turned up a few times. The chain links TRBV27 to TRBJ2-7; 10 bases agree with TRBD1. Germline V gene sequence: CDR1 MNHEY, CDR2 SMNVEV (reference sequence). The CDR3 runs to 15 residues. With V trimmed by 6 bases and J by 6 bases, 11 bases remained unmatched. In DNA form, the CDR3 reads TGTGCCAGCAGCCCTCACGGGACAGGGGATTTCGAGCAGTACTTC. Encoded protein: CASSPHGTGDFEQYF.

About this clone itself: Other DNA sequences within the sample encode an identical CDR3. The chain has TRBV2 and TRBJ2-6; TRBD1 aligns across 8 bases. CDR3 length: 15 amino acids. Germline V CDR1 and CDR2: SNHLY, FYNNEI. After removal of 5 bases from V and 2 bases from J, the junction contained 2 bases not matched to a gene. CDR3 sequence: CASSRQGTGANVLTF. CDR3 sequence (DNA): TGTGCCAGCAGTCGACAGGGGACTGGGGCCAACGTCCTGACTTTC.

The chain links TRBV25-1 to TRBJ1-2, with 7 bases that match TRBD1. Germline values: CDR1 MGHDK, CDR2 SYGVNS. The CDR3 is 14 residues long. V lost 6 bases and J lost 2; bases outside the gene matches: 6. In DNA form, the CDR3 reads TGTGCCAGCAGCCCGACAGGGTCGAACTATGGCTACACCTTC. Protein product: CASSPTGSNYGYTF.

The chain recombines TRBV7-9 with TRBJ2-2; 8 nucleotides line up with TRBD1. The germline V gene has CDR1 SEHNR and CDR2 FQNEAQ (reference sequence). The junction had 18 bases not matched to a gene; V was cut back by 5 bases and J by 7 bases. This CDR3 spans 18 amino acids. As DNA, the CDR3 is TGTGCCAGCAGCCCATGGAGGGCGGCAGGGGGCGGAATCGGGGAGCTGTTTTTT. Protein sequence: CASSPWRAAGGGIGELFF.

The rearrangement uses TRBV9 and TRBJ2-1; a possible D gene is TRBD2 (5 bases). The length of the CDR3 is 12 residues. CDR1 and CDR2 from the germline V gene are SGDLS and YYNGEE. The germline V and J ends were trimmed by 7 bases and 4 bases, with 9 bases remaining between them. The CDR3 here is CASGEGYNEQFF. The DNA of the CDR3 is TGTGCCAGCGGTGAGGGATACAATGAGCAGTTCTTC.

The chain combines TRBV2 with TRBJ2-3, with 8 bases matching TRBD2. V was clipped by 8 bases and J by 4 bases; unmatched bases: 11. The CDR3 consists of 15 residues. Germline values: CDR1 SNHLY, CDR2 FYNNEI. Here the CDR3 DNA reads TGTGCCAGCGGTAGGACGGGAGGGCCCGCAGATACGCAGTATTTT. It is translated as CASGRTGGPADTQYF.